Below, 30 T cell receptor beta chains from the same sample are listed, as sequenced in a study of blood T cell repertoires in COVID-19. The protocol was immunoSEQ multiplex PCR, while the TCRdb copy is restricted to in-frame clones and leaves out a portion. The table lists about 160,000 clones, over 80% of them singletons. The sequenced material came from peripheral blood. The receptors come from a man aged 25 to 45 with COVID-19, enrolled during active disease.

The genes are TRBV6-5 and TRBJ1-3; no reliable D call. Germline V gives CDR1 MNHEY, CDR2 SVGAGI. The CDR3 spans 13 residues. V lost 10 bases, J lost 4 bases, and 14 bases lay in between. CDR3 sequence reads: CATRIEGGNTIYF. The CDR3 DNA is TGTGCCACAAGAATCGAGGGCGGAAACACCATATATTTT.

The chain links TRBV5-1 to TRBJ2-1, with a possible D match to TRBD1 (6 bases). With 4 bases removed from V and 5 bases from J, the gap between germline ends came to 7 bases. The CDR3 has 12 amino acids. The germline CDR1 and CDR2 sequences are SGHRS and YFSETQ. The CDR3 nucleotides read TGCGCCAGCAGCCGACAGGACAATGAGCAGTTCTTC. Protein: CASSRQDNEQFF.

The chain links TRBV18 to TRBJ2-1; 9 nucleotides align to TRBD1. Trimming cost V 0 bases and J 2 bases; bases outside gene matches: 2. The CDR3 is 16 residues long. Germline-derived CDR1 and CDR2 are KGHSH and LQKENI. CDR3 sequence (DNA): TGTGCCAGCTCACCACCGGGACAGGGAACCTACAATGAGCAGTTCTTC. Translating gives CASSPPGQGTYNEQFF.

The chain recombines TRBV4-2 with TRBJ2-3; D unclear. Germline V lookup: CDR1 LGHNA, CDR2 YNFKEQ. CDR3 length: 15 amino acids. V was trimmed by 4 bases and J by 2 bases, leaving 13 bases between them. The CDR3 region is CASSRLGTNTDTQYF. The CDR3 DNA reads TGTGCCAGCAGCCGACTTGGAACAAACACAGATACGCAGTATTTT.

The genes are TRBV28 and TRBJ2-1; 8 nucleotides agree with TRBD2. The CDR3 consists of 16 residues. After removal of 6 bases from V and 7 bases from J, the junction contained 14 bases not matched to a gene. CDR1 MDHEN and CDR2 SYDVKM come from the germline V gene. As DNA, the CDR3 is TGTGCCAGCAGCCCTGGATCGGGAGGGCCTGTAAATGAGCAGTTCTTC. Protein product: CASSPGSGGPVNEQFF.

The chain combines TRBV21-1 with TRBJ1-2. TRBV21-1 is tagged as a pseudogene. There are 14 residues in the CDR3. DNA for the CDR3: TGTGCCAGCAGCAAAGGAGACTGGCTTCATGGCTACACCTTC. Translated, it gives CASSKGDWLHGYTF.

This rearrangement joins TRBV4-3 to TRBJ1-2; TRBD1 agrees at 9 bases. CDR3 length: 16 amino acids. CDR1 is LGHNA, CDR2 YSLEER, per germline. Trimming cost V 0 bases and J 8 bases; bases outside gene matches: 10. CDR3 coding DNA: TGCGCCAGCAGCCAAGAGGCTGGGACAGGGTACATAGGCTACACCTTC. As protein: CASSQEAGTGYIGYTF.

J is TRBJ1-2 and V is TRBV19; perhaps TRBD1 as D (5 bases). CDR1 and CDR2 from the germline V gene are LNHDA and SQIVND (reference sequence). Trimming removed 10 bases at V and 4 bases at J, with 13 bases between. The CDR3 covers 12 residues. The CDR3 loop reads CAIGHTPYGYTF. The CDR3, as DNA: TGTGCCATCGGACACACGCCCTATGGCTACACCTTC.

The rearrangement uses TRBV2 and TRBJ1-5; TRBD1 aligns across 7 bases. Germline CDR1 reads SNHLY; CDR2 reads FYNNEI. The CDR3 has 15 amino acids. Losses at the gene ends were 6 bases for V and 4 bases for J; bases not matched to a gene: 9. The CDR3 DNA sequence: TGTGCCAGCAGCGCACCTTCAGGGGGGAATCAGCCCCAGCATTTT. Translating it yields CASSAPSGGNQPQHF.

The rearrangement joins TRBV7-2 to TRBJ2-1, with TRBD2 identical over 9 bases. This CDR3 is built from 16 residues. The germline V gene has CDR1 SGHTA and CDR2 FQGNSA. V trimming: 3 bases; J trimming: 2 bases; junction bases outside the gene matches: 5. Written as DNA, the CDR3 is TGTGCCAGCAGCTTTCCGGCTAGCGGGACCTACAATGAGCAGTTCTTC. This sequence encodes CASSFPASGTYNEQFF.

The chain carries TRBV13 and TRBJ2-7, with D possibly being TRBD2 (6 bases). This CDR3 has 15 amino acids. CDR1 is PRHDT and CDR2 is FYEKMQ in the germline V gene (reference sequence). The V gene lost 4 bases and the J gene lost 3 bases, with 16 bases spanning the gap. CDR3 region: CASSSRGDLNYEQYF. The CDR3 DNA sequence: TGTGCCAGCAGCTCACGCGGGGATCTAAACTACGAGCAGTACTTC.

This chain joins TRBV29-1 and TRBJ1-1; D is undetermined. The CDR3 contains 12 residues. V lost 3 bases, J lost 1 base, and 6 bases lay in between. Per the germline V gene, CDR1 is SQVTM and CDR2 is ANQGSEA. CDR3 loop: CSVDRGNTEAFF. The DNA for the CDR3 is TGCAGCGTTGACAGAGGGAACACTGAAGCTTTCTTT.

The CDR3 DNA is TGCGCCAGCAGCTCCTTAACCGGGACAAGATACACAGATACGCAGTATTTT. Protein sequence: CASSSLTGTRYTDTQYF. This sequence joins TRBV5-1 and TRBJ2-3; tentative D call: TRBD1 (6 bases). The germline gives CDR1 SGHRS, CDR2 YFSETQ. CDR3 length: 17 amino acids. The V end lost 3 bases, the J end lost 2 bases, and 19 bases lay between the germline ends.

The chain links TRBV18 to TRBJ1-1; D not resolved. Trimming left V 3 bases short and J 5 bases short, with 19 bases between. CDR1 and CDR2 from the germline V gene are KGHSH and LQKENI. This CDR3 is 16 amino acids long. The CDR3: CASSPSSSTSGTEAFF. In DNA, the CDR3 is TGTGCCAGCTCACCCTCCTCATCGACAAGCGGGACTGAAGCTTTCTTT.

V is TRBV29-1 and J is TRBJ1-2, with 8 bases aligning to TRBD1. The V and J ends lost 3 bases and 10 bases, in that order; junction bases with no gene match: 13. The CDR3 has 14 amino acids. From germline, CDR1 is SQVTM and CDR2 ANQGSEA. CDR3 nucleotide sequence: TGCAGCGTTGACCCTGGACAGGGACCTATGGACTACACCTTC. Its protein product is CSVDPGQGPMDYTF.

The chain uses TRBV19 and TRBJ1-1; 7 bases fit TRBD1. V dropped 1 base and J dropped 5; count of bases not matched to a gene: 4. This CDR3 spans 14 amino acids. The V gene's germline CDR1 is LNHDA and CDR2 SQIVND (reference sequence). This CDR3 reads CASSIGDSGTEAFF. Here the CDR3 DNA reads TGTGCCAGTAGTATAGGGGACAGTGGGACTGAAGCTTTCTTT. The complete variable domain, with remaining parts taken from reference TRBV19 and TRBJ1-1, reads DGGITQSPKYLFRKEGQNVTLSCEQNLNHDAMYWYRQDPGQGLRLIYYSQIVNDFQKGDIAEGYSVSREKKESFPLTVTSAQKNPTAFYLCASSIGDSGTEAFFGQGTRLTVV.

The chain combines TRBV20-1 with TRBJ2-7, with TRBD2 as a possible D gene (6 bases). V was pared by 6 bases and J by 2 bases, with 8 bases between. The germline V gene encodes CDR1 DFQATT and CDR2 SNEGSKA (reference sequence). This CDR3 comprises 11 residues. This chain's CDR3 is CSATGAYEQYF. CDR3 sequence (DNA): TGCAGTGCGACGGGAGCCTACGAGCAGTACTTC.

The chain uses TRBV27 and TRBJ1-2; D uncertain. Germline CDR1 MNHEY, CDR2 SMNVEV (reference sequence). V lost 2 bases and J lost 2, with 18 bases in between. This CDR3 region has 17 residues. CDR3 in DNA: TGTGCCAGCAGTTTAATGGCAGGCCGTACCGTAAACTATGGCTACACCTTC. This codes for CASSLMAGRTVNYGYTF.

V gene TRBV27 combines with J gene TRBJ2-7, with TRBD1 as a possible D gene (6 bases). CDR1 MNHEY and CDR2 SMNVEV come from the germline V gene (reference sequence). This CDR3 has 15 residues. V was pared by 3 bases and J by 2 bases, with 14 bases between. CDR3 DNA sequence: TGTGCCAGCAGTTTGGACAGAACCCCTGCCTACGAGCAGTACTTC. Its protein product is CASSLDRTPAYEQYF.

This clone was observed a handful of times. The chain is built from TRBV7-2 and TRBJ2-1, with 9 nucleotides matching TRBD1. The V gene end was trimmed by 3 bases and the J gene end by 8 bases; junction bases not matched to a gene: 11. Germline lookup yields CDR1 SGHTA and CDR2 FQGNSA. There are 16 residues in the CDR3. The CDR3 reads CASSFSRDRVLDEQFF. DNA for the CDR3: TGTGCCAGCAGCTTCTCCCGGGACAGGGTGTTGGATGAGCAGTTCTTC.

The J gene is TRBJ1-2, the V gene TRBV6-5; TRBD1 is a possible D gene (6 bases). Germline V lookup: CDR1 MNHEY, CDR2 SVGAGI. The CDR3 runs 15 residues. The V gene lost 0 bases and the J gene lost 5 bases, with 13 bases spanning the gap. Here the CDR3 reads CASSYSIGGGYGYTF. The CDR3 region has the DNA TGTGCCAGCAGTTACTCGATAGGGGGTGGTTATGGCTACACCTTC.

The DNA for the CDR3 is TGCAGCGTTGGGCATGGGAACACTGAAGCTTTCTTT. Its translation is CSVGHGNTEAFF. The chain links TRBV29-1 to TRBJ1-1; D gene ambiguous. The CDR3 sequence is 12 residues long. V was cut by 4 bases and J by 1 base, with 7 bases left in between. The germline gives CDR1 SQVTM, CDR2 ANQGSEA.

This clone was detected only once. The chain joins TRBV19 to TRBJ2-3; 9 nucleotides align to TRBD2. V dropped 2 bases and J dropped 0; count of bases not matched to a gene: 6. The CDR3 has 17 residues. The germline gives CDR1 LNHDA, CDR2 SQIVND (reference sequence). The DNA for the CDR3 is TGTGCCAGTAGTATAATGCTAGCGGGATTAAGCACAGATACGCAGTATTTT. Its protein is CASSIMLAGLSTDTQYF.

This rearrangement joins TRBV27 to TRBJ1-1; 7 bases align to TRBD1. The CDR3 totals 14 residues. Trimming took 6 bases from V and 5 from J; bases not matched to a gene: 9. In germline, CDR1 is MNHEY, CDR2 SMNVEV (reference sequence). This chain's CDR3 is CASSPQGGMTEAFF. The CDR3 nucleotides are TGTGCCAGCAGCCCGCAAGGGGGCATGACTGAAGCTTTCTTT.

The chain joins TRBV7-2 to TRBJ2-7; 7 bases are shared with TRBD1. The CDR3 length is 15 residues. Germline V lookup: CDR1 SGHTA, CDR2 FQGNSA. With V trimmed by 5 bases and J by 2 bases, 9 bases remained unmatched. CDR3 sequence (DNA): TGTGCCAGCAGCGTTCAGGGGGACCCCACCTACGAGCAGTACTTC. Protein sequence: CASSVQGDPTYEQYF.

The rearrangement joins TRBV4-2 to TRBJ2-7; 7 bases match TRBD2. V gave up 0 bases and J gave up 2 bases; unmatched junction bases: 7. The length of the CDR3 is 16 residues. The germline V gene has CDR1 LGHNA and CDR2 YNFKEQ. The CDR3 region is CASSQEPGRVTYEQYF. The CDR3 nucleotides read TGTGCCAGCAGCCAAGAACCAGGGAGGGTGACCTACGAGCAGTACTTC.

CDR3 DNA: TGTGCCAGCAGGGACAGGGTGGGAGAGACCCAGTACTTC. Its translation is CASRDRVGETQYF. V is TRBV6-5 and J is TRBJ2-5; 8 nucleotides line up with TRBD1. The length of the CDR3 is 13 residues. V shed 6 bases and J 4 bases; nucleotides not matched to a gene: 4. Germline V gene sequence: CDR1 MNHEY, CDR2 SVGAGI.

The rearrangement joins TRBV11-2 to TRBJ2-3; 12 bases are shared with TRBD2. V lost 4 bases, J lost 4 bases, and 15 bases stayed unmatched. The CDR3 runs to 19 residues. Germline V gene data show CDR1 as SGHAT and CDR2 as FQNNGV. CDR3 amino acids: CASSSRSPLAGGSADTQYF. The CDR3 nucleotides are TGTGCCAGCAGCTCAAGGTCCCCACTAGCGGGAGGATCAGCAGATACGCAGTATTTT.

This chain connects TRBV18 to TRBJ2-1, with a possible D match to TRBD2 (5 bases). The CDR3 covers 17 residues. Germline V gives CDR1 KGHSH, CDR2 LQKENI. V was pared by 3 bases and J by 2 bases, with 17 bases between. CDR3 sequence reads: CASSPRRSGAPYNEQFF. The CDR3, as DNA: TGTGCCAGCTCACCTCGGAGGAGCGGAGCCCCCTACAATGAGCAGTTCTTC.

This chain connects TRBV9 to TRBJ2-1; 15 nucleotides match TRBD2. There are 16 residues in the CDR3. With V trimmed by 4 bases and J by 9 bases, 8 bases remained unmatched. The germline V gene has CDR1 SGDLS and CDR2 YYNGEE. The CDR3 nucleotides are TGTGCCAGCAGCCTTAGGACTAGCGGGGGGGCCACTGAGCAGTTCTTC. As protein: CASSLRTSGGATEQFF.